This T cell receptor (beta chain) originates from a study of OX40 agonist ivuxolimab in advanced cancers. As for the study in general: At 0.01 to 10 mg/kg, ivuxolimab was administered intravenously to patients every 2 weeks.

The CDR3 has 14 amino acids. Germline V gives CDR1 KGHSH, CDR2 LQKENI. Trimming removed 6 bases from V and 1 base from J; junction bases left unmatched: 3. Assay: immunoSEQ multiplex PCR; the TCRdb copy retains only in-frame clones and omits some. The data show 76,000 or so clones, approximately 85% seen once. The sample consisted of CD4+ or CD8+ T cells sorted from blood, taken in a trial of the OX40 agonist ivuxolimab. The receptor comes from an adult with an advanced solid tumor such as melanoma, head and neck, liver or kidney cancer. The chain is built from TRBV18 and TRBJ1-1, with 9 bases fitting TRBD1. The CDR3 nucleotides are TGTGCCAGCTCCGCGACAGGGGGGAACACTGAAGCTTTCTTT. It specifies CASSATGGNTEAFF.